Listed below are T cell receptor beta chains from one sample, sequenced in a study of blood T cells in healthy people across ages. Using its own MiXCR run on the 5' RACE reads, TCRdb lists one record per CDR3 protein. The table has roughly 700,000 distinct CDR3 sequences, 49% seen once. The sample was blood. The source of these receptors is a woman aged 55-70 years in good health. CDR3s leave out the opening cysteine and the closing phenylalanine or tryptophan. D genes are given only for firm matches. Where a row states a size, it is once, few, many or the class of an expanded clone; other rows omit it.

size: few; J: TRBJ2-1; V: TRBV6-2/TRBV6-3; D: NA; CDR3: ASSDYSYNEQF
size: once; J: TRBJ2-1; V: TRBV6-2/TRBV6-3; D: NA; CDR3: ASSYCGPGGEQF
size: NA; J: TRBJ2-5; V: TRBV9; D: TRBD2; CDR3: ASSVSFAGEQY
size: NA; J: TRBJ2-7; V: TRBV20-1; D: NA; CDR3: SARARVYEQY
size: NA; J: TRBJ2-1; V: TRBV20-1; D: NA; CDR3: SGGGGSKMNEQF
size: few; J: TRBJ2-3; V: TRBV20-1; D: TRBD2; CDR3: SAGAGGPAADTQY
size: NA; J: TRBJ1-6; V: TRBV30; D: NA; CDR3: AWSNRENSPLH
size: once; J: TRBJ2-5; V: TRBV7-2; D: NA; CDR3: ASSLGGVEYNEQY
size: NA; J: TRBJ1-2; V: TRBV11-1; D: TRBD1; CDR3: ASSSTGGQGGYT
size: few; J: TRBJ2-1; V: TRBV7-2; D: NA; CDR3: ASSFAAGSYNEQF
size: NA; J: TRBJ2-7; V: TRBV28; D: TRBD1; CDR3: ASSSPAGTGTYEQY
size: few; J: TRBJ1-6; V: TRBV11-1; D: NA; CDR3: ASSLSGSPLH
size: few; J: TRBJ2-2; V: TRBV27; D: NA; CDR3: ASSSPRLNTGELF
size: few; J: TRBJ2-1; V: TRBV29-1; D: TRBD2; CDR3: SVEGLAGAIDEQF
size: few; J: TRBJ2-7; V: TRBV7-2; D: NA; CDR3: ASSVEGGAYSYEQY
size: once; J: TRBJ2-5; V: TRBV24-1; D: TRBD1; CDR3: ATSDAWTGLGETQY
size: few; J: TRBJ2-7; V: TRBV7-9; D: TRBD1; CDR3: ASSPLDRAIYSYEQY
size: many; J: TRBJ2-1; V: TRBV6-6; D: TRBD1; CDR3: ASSVGQGFYNEQF
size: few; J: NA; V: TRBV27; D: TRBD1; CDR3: ASSLKGTGGETQY
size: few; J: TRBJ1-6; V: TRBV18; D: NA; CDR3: ASSPGDPGLPPH
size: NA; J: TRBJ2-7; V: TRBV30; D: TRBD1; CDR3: AWSVLGQGGYEQY
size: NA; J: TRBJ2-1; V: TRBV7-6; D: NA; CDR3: ASGSRGRTYNEQF
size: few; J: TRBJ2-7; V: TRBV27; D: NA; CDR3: ASSYIGSPYEQY
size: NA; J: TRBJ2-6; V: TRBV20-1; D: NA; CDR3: SVSKTVPSGANVLT
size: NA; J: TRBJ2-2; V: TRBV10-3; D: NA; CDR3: AISESGTNTGELF
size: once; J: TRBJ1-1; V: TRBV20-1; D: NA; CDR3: SAPQQANTEAF
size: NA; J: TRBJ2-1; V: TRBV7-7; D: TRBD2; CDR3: ASSLRAGGFYEQF
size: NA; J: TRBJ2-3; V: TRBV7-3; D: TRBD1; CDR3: ASSVDRAPDTQY